This T cell receptor (beta chain) stems from a study of blood T cell repertoires in COVID-19. Background on the study: Samples of COVID-19 (acute and convalescent) were obtained from the United States, Italy and Spain. PBMCs, B-cell-depleted T cells, or T cells were the source of the cDNA or gDNA that made up the material.

The trim removed 5 bases at V and 1 base at J, leaving 11 bases unmatched. The length of the CDR3 is 17 residues. CDR1 SGHVS and CDR2 FQNEAQ come from the germline V gene. Per the study methods: Counts of nucleated cells, estimated from reference gene primer amplification, were obtained. The repertoire was sequenced with immunoSEQ multiplex PCR; TCRdb's copy has only in-frame clones and lacks some. That table is the source of V, J and clone size, and D and trimming were worked out from the DNA. The table has 150,000 or so clones, roughly 80% seen once. Sequencing was done on a sample of peripheral blood. The rearrangement uses TRBV7-8 and TRBJ1-1, with 9 positions matching TRBD1. The origin of this receptor is a man in his sixties with acute or convalescent COVID-19. This CDR3 is CASSPQGALIGNTEAFF. For the CDR3, the DNA is TGTGCCAGCAGCCCACAGGGGGCGTTGATTGGGAACACTGAAGCTTTCTTT.